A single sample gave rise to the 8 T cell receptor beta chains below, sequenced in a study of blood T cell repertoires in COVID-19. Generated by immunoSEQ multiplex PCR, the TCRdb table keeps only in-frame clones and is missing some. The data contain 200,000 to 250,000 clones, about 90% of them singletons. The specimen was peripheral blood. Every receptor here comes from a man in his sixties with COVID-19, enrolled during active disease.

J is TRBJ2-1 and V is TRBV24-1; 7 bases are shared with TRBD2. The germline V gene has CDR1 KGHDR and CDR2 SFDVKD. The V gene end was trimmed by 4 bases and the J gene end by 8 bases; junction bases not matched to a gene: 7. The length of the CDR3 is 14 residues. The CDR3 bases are TGTGCCACCAGTGACGCCGGGGAGGGAGATGAGCAGTTCTTC. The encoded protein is CATSDAGEGDEQFF.

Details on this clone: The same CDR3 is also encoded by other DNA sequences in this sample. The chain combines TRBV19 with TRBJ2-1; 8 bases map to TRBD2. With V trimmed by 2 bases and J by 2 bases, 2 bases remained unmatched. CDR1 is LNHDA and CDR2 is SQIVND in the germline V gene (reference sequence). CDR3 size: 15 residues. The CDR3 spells CASSIPGGPYNEQFF. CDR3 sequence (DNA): TGTGCCAGTAGTATACCGGGGGGGCCCTACAATGAGCAGTTCTTC. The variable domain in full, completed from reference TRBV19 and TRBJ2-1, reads DGGITQSPKYLFRKEGQNVTLSCEQNLNHDAMYWYRQDPGQGLRLIYYSQIVNDFQKGDIAEGYSVSREKKESFPLTVTSAQKNPTAFYLCASSIPGGPYNEQFFGPGTRLTVL.

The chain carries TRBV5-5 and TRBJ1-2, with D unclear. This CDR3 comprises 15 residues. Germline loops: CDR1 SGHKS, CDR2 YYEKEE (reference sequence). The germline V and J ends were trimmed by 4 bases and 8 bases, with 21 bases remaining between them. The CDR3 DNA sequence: TGTGCCAGCAGCGTTCGTCTTGAGTCGGTCCAAGGCTACACCTTC. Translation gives CASSVRLESVQGYTF.

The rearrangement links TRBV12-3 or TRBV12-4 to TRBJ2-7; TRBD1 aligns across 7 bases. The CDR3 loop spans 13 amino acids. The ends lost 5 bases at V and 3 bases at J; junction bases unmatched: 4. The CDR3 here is CASSKGGSYEQYF. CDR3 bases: TGTGCCAGCAGTAAAGGGGGCAGCTACGAGCAGTACTTC.

The CDR3 protein is CASSQGQLATNEKLFF. The CDR3 DNA reads as TGTGCCAGCAGCCAAGGACAGCTTGCAACTAATGAAAAACTGTTTTTT. The chain combines TRBV3-1 (or the pseudogene TRBV3-2) with TRBJ1-4; maybe TRBD1 (5 bases). The CDR3 sequence is 16 residues long. Trimming removed 1 base from V and 0 bases from J, with 9 bases in between. Per germline, CDR1 LGHDT and CDR2 YNNKEL (reference sequence).

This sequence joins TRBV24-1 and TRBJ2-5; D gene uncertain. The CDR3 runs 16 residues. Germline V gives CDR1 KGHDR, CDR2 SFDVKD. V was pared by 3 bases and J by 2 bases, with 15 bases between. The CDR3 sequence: CATSDNRGSIQETQYF. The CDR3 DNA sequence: TGTGCCACCAGTGATAATCGCGGCAGCATACAAGAGACCCAGTACTTC.

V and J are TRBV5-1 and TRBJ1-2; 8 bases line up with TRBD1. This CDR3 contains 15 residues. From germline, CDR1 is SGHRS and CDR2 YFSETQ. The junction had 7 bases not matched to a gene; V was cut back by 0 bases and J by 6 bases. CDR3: CASSLARAGGDGYTF. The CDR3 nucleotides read TGCGCCAGCAGCTTGGCCCGGGCAGGGGGCGATGGCTACACCTTC.

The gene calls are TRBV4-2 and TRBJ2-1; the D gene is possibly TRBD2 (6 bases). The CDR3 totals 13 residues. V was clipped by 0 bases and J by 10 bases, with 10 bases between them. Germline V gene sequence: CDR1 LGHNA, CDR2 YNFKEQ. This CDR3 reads CASSQEGRGEQFF. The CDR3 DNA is TGTGCCAGCAGCCAAGAAGGGCGGGGAGAGCAGTTCTTC.